This TCR beta chain originates from a study of immune cell composition in non-small cell lung cancer. The table came from immunoSEQ multiplex PCR; TCRdb's copy has only in-frame clones and leaves some out. The sample has roughly 4,900 clones; approximately 80% are singletons. This clone was counted only a few times. The V gene end was trimmed by 4 bases and the J gene end by 7 bases; junction bases not matched to a gene: 14. Germline CDR1 and CDR2: SGDLS and YYNGEE. The CDR3 length is 16 residues. The specimen sequenced was lung tumor tissue. The sequence was collected from a human donor with non-small cell lung cancer. J is TRBJ2-7 and V is TRBV9, with 10 bases that match TRBD1. CDR3 nucleotide sequence: TGTGCCAGCAGCCCCTCCACGGGGAGGACAGGGGGAGAGCAGTACTTC. Translated: CASSPSTGRTGGEQYF.